Listed below are T cell receptor beta chains from one sample, sequenced in a study of T cells in Graves' hyperthyroidism and ophthalmopathy. Each CDR3 protein gets one entry after TCRdb re-called the multiplex PCR reads with MiXCR. The sample gives fewer than 900,000 distinct CDR3 sequences, roughly a sixth of which show up once; 16% is in the top ten. The sequencing input was blood. Receptors were obtained from a woman in her 50s with Graves' hyperthyroidism that later progressed to Graves' ophthalmopathy. Both conserved end residues are part of each CDR3. The D gene is left open where the match is weak. Size values are once, few and many counts, or a class for expanded clones, and some rows have none.

V gene	J gene	clone size	D gene	CDR3 protein	CDR3 DNA
TRBV2	TRBJ2-2	.	.	CARDGPNTGELFF	TGTGCCAGGGACGGACCGAACACCGGGGAGCTGTTTTTT
TRBV20-1	TRBJ1-2	.	.	CSASRGQGNYGYTF	TGCAGTGCTTCGCGGGGGCAGGGTAACTATGGCTACACCTTC
TRBV20-1	TRBJ2-3	many	TRBD2	CSARAYRGTSGGGGTDTQYF	TGCAGTGCTAGAGCCTACCGAGGGACTAGCGGGGGGGGTGGCACAGATACGCAGTATTTT
TRBV19	TRBJ2-2	.	.	CASSTNQLGELFF	TGTGCCAGTAGTACAAACCAGCTAGGGGAGCTGTTTTTT
TRBV7-9	TRBJ1-1	many	TRBD1	CASSHRSGGNTEAFF	TGTGCCAGCAGCCATCGCTCAGGGGGGAACACTGAAGCTTTCTTT
TRBV20-1	TRBJ2-5	many	TRBD1	CSAETGQIGKTQYF	TGCAGTGCCGAGACGGGACAGATCGGGAAGACCCAGTACTTC
TRBV30	TRBJ1-1	many	TRBD1	CAWRTGATEAFF	TGTGCCTGGAGGACAGGGGCCACTGAAGCTTTCTTT
TRBV20-1	TRBJ1-5	few	.	CSARAQPYSNQPQHF	TGCAGTGCTAGGGCCCAGCCCTATAGCAATCAGCCCCAGCATTTT
TRBV6-1	TRBJ1-6	.	.	CASSEVLVASSYSSPLHF	TGTGCCAGCAGTGAAGTTTTGGTCGCAAGCTCCTATAGTTCACCCCTCCACTTT
TRBV27	TRBJ2-1	few	TRBD2	CASSPPGGTNEQFF	TGTGCCAGCAGTCCCCCGGGGGGAACCAATGAGCAGTTCTTC
TRBV5-6	TRBJ1-1	many	.	CASSARGIDTEAFF	TGTGCCAGCAGCGCCAGGGGAATCGATACTGAAGCTTTCTTT
TRBV3-1	TRBJ2-7	many	.	CASSQGSGEQYF	TGTGCCAGCAGCCAGGGTTCGGGGGAGCAGTACTTC
TRBV18	TRBJ1-1	many	.	CASSPQGVSTEAFF	TGTGCCAGCTCACCACAGGGGGTTAGCACTGAAGCTTTCTTT
TRBV20-1	TRBJ2-1	.	.	CSAPLVYEQFF	TGCAGTGCCCCACTAGTATATGAGCAGTTCTTC
TRBV7-9	TRBJ1-5	.	.	CASSQTDSNQPQHF	TGTGCCAGCAGCCAGACAGATAGCAATCAGCCCCAGCATTTT
TRBV6-1	TRBJ2-3	few	TRBD2	CASSEWRGAYADTQYF	TGTGCCAGCAGTGAATGGCGGGGGGCCTATGCGGATACGCAGTATTTT
TRBV2	TRBJ1-1	few	.	CASSELAFGAFF	TGTGCCAGCAGTGAGTTGGCCTTTGGAGCTTTCTTT
TRBV4-1	TRBJ2-3	.	.	CASSQGAGSGTQYF	TGCGCCAGCAGCCAAGGAGCGGGCTCGGGTACGCAGTATTTT
TRBV24-1	TRBJ2-2	.	.	CATTAVNTGELFF	TGTGCCACCACGGCTGTCAACACCGGGGAGCTGTTTTTT
TRBV20-1	TRBJ1-2	few	.	CSASNINGYTF	TGCAGTGCTAGTAACATTAATGGCTACACCTTC
TRBV20-1	TRBJ2-5	many	.	CSARGAGAETQYF	TGCAGTGCTAGAGGGGCAGGGGCCGAGACCCAGTACTTC
TRBV12-5	TRBJ2-1	.	TRBD1	CASGLSGTGDNEQFF	TGTGCTAGTGGTTTGTCTGGGACAGGAGACAATGAGCAGTTCTTC
TRBV29-1	TRBJ1-5	.	.	CSVIGRDSNQPQHF	TGCAGCGTTATAGGCAGAGATAGCAATCAGCCCCAGCATTTT
TRBV20-1	TRBJ1-2	.	TRBD1	CSAATGTGAEGYTF	TGCAGTGCGGCGACAGGAACAGGGGCGGAGGGCTACACCTTC
TRBV3-1	TRBJ2-4	few	.	CASSPKINKAIAKNIQYF	TGTGCCAGCAGCCCCAAGATCAATAAGGCGATAGCCAAAAACATTCAGTACTTC
TRBV30	TRBJ1-3	.	TRBD1	CAWSVRGQAYSGNTIYF	TGTGCCTGGAGTGTACGGGGACAGGCGTACTCTGGAAACACCATATATTTT
TRBV10-3	TRBJ1-1	many	TRBD1	CAISESGQGTEAFF	TGTGCCATCAGTGAGTCGGGACAGGGCACTGAAGCTTTCTTT
TRBV7-9	TRBJ1-2	many	.	CASSKIAGRGDGYTF	TGTGCCAGCAGCAAAATAGCGGGTCGCGGGGATGGCTACACCTTC
TRBV5-8	TRBJ2-3	few	TRBD2	CASSLAGSGGLTDTQYF	TGTGCCAGCAGCTTGGCGGGTAGCGGGGGGCTCACAGATACGCAGTATTTT
TRBV3-1	TRBJ1-6	.	.	CASSQAPVGVVNSPLHF	TGTGCCAGCAGCCAAGCGCCAGTTGGGGTTGTTAATTCACCCCTCCACTTT
TRBV5-1	TRBJ1-6	.	.	CASSPREQRLGNSPLHF	TGCGCCAGCAGCCCCCGGGAACAGCGTTTGGGTAATTCACCCCTCCACTTT
TRBV6-1	TRBJ2-1	.	TRBD2	CASSRDVRGDEQFF	TGTGCCAGCAGCCGGGACGTCCGGGGGGATGAGCAGTTCTTC
TRBV19	TRBJ2-5	.	TRBD2	CASSIDPSGGRRGTQYF	TGTGCCAGTAGTATTGACCCTAGCGGGGGCCGGCGGGGGACCCAGTACTTC
TRBV3-1	TRBJ2-5	many	.	CASSQDGSQETQYF	TGTGCCAGCAGCCAAGATGGGAGCCAAGAGACCCAGTACTTC
TRBV11-2	TRBJ2-1	many	.	CASSSPSIEQFF	TGTGCCAGCAGCTCACCATCAATTGAGCAGTTCTTC
TRBV20-1	TRBJ2-6	.	TRBD1	CSARPSTGGAGANVLTF	TGCAGTGCTAGACCATCGACAGGGGGCGCGGGGGCCAACGTCCTGACTTTC
TRBV7-9	TRBJ2-5	few	TRBD2	CASSISSGGGETQYF	TGTGCCAGCAGCATCAGTAGCGGGGGGGGAGAGACCCAGTACTTC
TRBV29-1	TRBJ1-1	few	.	CSVEEGRRAAEAFF	TGCAGCGTTGAAGAGGGGAGGAGGGCCGCTGAAGCTTTCTTT
TRBV19	TRBJ2-3	.	.	CVSSIYLGPTRGTQYF	TGTGTCAGTAGTATTTACCTGGGACCTACCAGGGGCACGCAGTATTTT
TRBV6-1	TRBJ1-1	.	.	CASRTHRAEAFF	TGTGCCAGCAGGACCCACAGGGCTGAAGCTTTCTTT
TRBV29-1	TRBJ2-7	.	TRBD1	CSVAGQGQYEQYF	TGCAGCGTTGCTGGACAGGGTCAATACGAGCAGTACTTC
TRBV7-2	TRBJ2-7	.	.	CASSLDRDGIYEQYF	TGTGCCAGCAGCTTGGACCGTGACGGAATCTACGAGCAGTACTTC
TRBV29-1	TRBJ1-6	few	.	CSVSEGVGSPLHF	TGCAGCGTTTCTGAGGGGGTAGGTTCACCCCTCCACTTT
TRBV11-1	TRBJ2-3	.	TRBD2	CASSRGLAPSTDTQYF	TGTGCCAGCAGCCGGGGACTAGCCCCGAGCACAGATACGCAGTATTTT
TRBV5-6	TRBJ2-1	many	.	CASSFAGDSSYNEQFF	TGTGCCAGCAGCTTTGCGGGGGACAGCTCCTACAATGAGCAGTTCTTC
TRBV2	TRBJ2-5	many	TRBD2	CASSYGTNQETQYF	TGTGCCAGCAGCTATGGGACTAACCAAGAGACCCAGTACTTC
TRBV7-6	TRBJ2-4	.	.	CASSSPAGTREDIQYF	TGTGCCAGCAGCTCTCCGGCCGGGACAAGAGAGGACATTCAGTACTTC
TRBV7-7	TRBJ2-2	many	.	CASSLSLAANTGELFF	TGTGCTAGCAGCTTAAGTTTGGCAGCGAACACCGGGGAGCTGTTTTTT
TRBV7-8	TRBJ2-5	.	.	CASSLALGRGETQYF	TGTGCCAGCAGCTTAGCGCTCGGTAGAGGGGAGACCCAGTACTTC
TRBV28	TRBJ2-7	.	TRBD1	CASSSPGQGASYEQYF	TGTGCCAGCAGTTCCCCCGGACAGGGGGCTTCCTACGAGCAGTACTTC
TRBV29-1	TRBJ1-1	.	.	CSVFLGVVNTEAFF	TGCAGCGTTTTCCTTGGGGTGGTGAACACTGAAGCTTTCTTT
TRBV20-1	TRBJ1-1	many	.	CSAEAAFF	TGCAGTGCGGAGGCAGCTTTCTTT
TRBV18	TRBJ2-1	many	TRBD1	CASATTGGYNEQFF	TGTGCCAGCGCAACGACAGGGGGATACAATGAGCAGTTCTTC
TRBV3-1	TRBJ1-1	many	.	CASSHLQVRTEAFF	TGTGCCAGCAGCCATCTACAGGTACGAACTGAAGCTTTCTTT
TRBV4-2	TRBJ1-5	.	.	CASSHLWGRDQPQHF	TGTGCCAGCAGCCATCTATGGGGCAGGGACCAGCCCCAGCATTTT